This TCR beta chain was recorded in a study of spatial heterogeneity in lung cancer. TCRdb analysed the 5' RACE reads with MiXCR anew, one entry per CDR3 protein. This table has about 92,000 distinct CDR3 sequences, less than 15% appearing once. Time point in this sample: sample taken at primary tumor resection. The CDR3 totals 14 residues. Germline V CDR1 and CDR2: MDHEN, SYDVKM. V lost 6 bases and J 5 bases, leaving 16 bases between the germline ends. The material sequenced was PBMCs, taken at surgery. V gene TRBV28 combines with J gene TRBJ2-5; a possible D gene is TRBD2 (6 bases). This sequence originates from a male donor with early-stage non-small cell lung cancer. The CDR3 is CASSIGGRDETQYF. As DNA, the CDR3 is TGTGCCAGCAGCATCGGAGGGAGAGACGAGACCCAGTACTTC.